This T cell receptor (beta chain) was retrieved from a study of cytomegalovirus exposure and HLA in healthy donors. About the study: An early release of data contained about 85 million unique TCRs, which came from HLA-typed donors.

The PCR was carried out with 60 Vbeta primers and 13 Jbeta primers. Here immunoSEQ multiplex PCR was the method, and the copy in TCRdb shows in-frame clones only, minus some. The table records roughly 200,000 clones, roughly 79% of them present only once. Germline CDR1 is MNHEY and CDR2 is SVGAGI. The V gene lost 6 bases and the J gene lost 1 base, with 3 bases spanning the gap. There are 11 residues in the CDR3. The sequence was collected from a man aged 25-45 years in good health and CMV-seronegative. Sequencing was done on a sample of PBMCs. The rearrangement uses TRBV6-5 and TRBJ1-1; no reliable D call. The CDR3 bases are TGTGCCAGCAGGGCGAACACTGAAGCTTTCTTT. This gives the protein CASRANTEAFF.